The 18 T cell receptor beta chains in this list originate from one sample, sequenced in a study of metastatic and nonmetastatic thyroid tumors. TCRdb re-called clones via MiXCR from the PCR reads. The sample consists of around 64,000 clones, about 4% of them appearing once. No treatment of any kind had been given to any patient before thyroid surgery. The sample taken for sequencing was blood. The receptor source for this set is a female donor with papillary thyroid cancer or a benign thyroid nodule (not recorded which). Some clones in this sample may be carry-over from other donors' samples.

This clone was counted at least ten times. The chain employs TRBV10-3 and TRBJ2-2, with 8 bases lining up with TRBD2. From germline, CDR1 is ENHRY and CDR2 SYGVKD. V dropped 10 bases and J dropped 5; count of bases not matched to a gene: 6. This CDR3 has 13 residues. CDR3 sequence reads: CATSGSGTGELFF. The CDR3 nucleotides read TGTGCCACGAGCGGGAGTGGTACCGGGGAGCTGTTTTTT.

This clone appeared many times. The J gene is TRBJ2-7, the V gene TRBV5-1; 10 positions agree with TRBD2. The V segment lost 4 bases and the J segment 4 bases; nucleotides outside the gene matches: 8. The CDR3 extends over 15 amino acids. Germline assignment: CDR1 SGHRS and CDR2 YFSETQ. In nucleotides, the CDR3 is TGCGCCAGCAGCAGAGCTAGCGGGAGTCGGTACGAGCAGTACTTC. It is translated as CASSRASGSRYEQYF.

This clone was recorded many times. V and J are TRBV12-3 or TRBV12-4 and TRBJ2-1; the D is unclear. Trimming cost V 6 bases and J 5 bases, with 5 bases left between them. This CDR3 is built from 11 residues. CDR3 amino acids: CASSQDNEQFF. The DNA of the CDR3 is TGTGCCAGCAGCCAGGACAATGAGCAGTTCTTC.

This clone showed up many times. The rearrangement joins TRBV3-1 to TRBJ2-7; no clear D gene. This CDR3 region has 11 residues. Trimming took off 1 base at V and 5 bases at J, with 3 bases between the two ends. CDR1 is LGHDT and CDR2 is YNNKEL in the germline V gene (reference sequence). The CDR3 nucleotides are TGTGCCAGCAGCCAAGTTAACGAGCAGTACTTC. Translated, it gives CASSQVNEQYF.

The chain is built from TRBV20-1 and TRBJ2-5; TRBD2 aligns across 15 bases. CDR1 is DFQATT, CDR2 SNEGSKA, per germline (reference sequence). V gave up 3 bases and J gave up 2 bases; unmatched junction bases: 7. The CDR3 has 17 amino acids. The CDR3 loop reads CSARGTSGRLQQETQYF. In nucleotides, the CDR3 is TGCAGTGCTAGGGGGACTAGCGGGAGGCTACAACAAGAGACCCAGTACTTC.

This clone has at least ten counts. V and J are TRBV10-3 and TRBJ1-1, with 10 positions matching TRBD1. Germline V gene sequence: CDR1 ENHRY, CDR2 SYGVKD. With V trimmed by 5 bases and J by 6 bases, 6 bases remained unmatched. The CDR3 is 14 amino acids. CDR3 residues: CAISHRDRGPEAFF. Here the CDR3 DNA reads TGTGCCATCAGTCACCGGGACAGGGGACCTGAAGCTTTCTTT.

This clone was counted ten times or more. V usage is TRBV20-1 and J usage is TRBJ2-1, with 8 positions matching TRBD2. The CDR3 consists of 17 residues. Germline CDR1 is DFQATT and CDR2 is SNEGSKA (reference sequence). Losses at the gene ends were 0 bases for V and 0 bases for J; bases not matched to a gene: 7. CDR3 region: CSARDHTGGGSYNEQFF. The CDR3 nucleotides are TGCAGTGCTAGAGATCACACGGGAGGGGGCTCCTACAATGAGCAGTTCTTC.

This clone showed up many times. This chain joins TRBV11-2 and TRBJ2-1, with TRBD2 matching 9 bases. The trim removed 5 bases at V and 8 bases at J, leaving 13 bases unmatched. This CDR3 has 16 amino acids. Germline V CDR1 and CDR2: SGHAT, FQNNGV. The CDR3 DNA follows: TGTGCCAGCAGCCGAAGGACTAGCGACCTTTTCGATGAGCAGTTCTTC. Its translation is CASSRRTSDLFDEQFF.

At least ten counts were recorded for this clone. This rearrangement joins TRBV6-2 or TRBV6-3 to TRBJ1-5, with 11 bases lining up with TRBD1. Germline V gives CDR1 MNHEY, CDR2 SVGEGT. Germline trimming cut 5 bases from V and 3 bases from J; bases unmatched to any gene: 6. The CDR3 loop spans 16 amino acids. CDR3 nucleotide sequence: TGTGCCAGCAGTAACCGGGACAGGGGGTACAATCAGCCCCAGCATTTT. Protein sequence: CASSNRDRGYNQPQHF.

This clone was observed many times. The genes are TRBV3-1 and TRBJ1-1; perhaps TRBD1 as D (6 bases). CDR1 and CDR2 from the germline V gene are LGHDT and YNNKEL (reference sequence). V lost 11 bases, J lost 1 base, and 17 bases lay in between. The CDR3 consists of 14 residues. The CDR3 DNA sequence: TGTGCCGGGGGGGGGCGGGGTGGGAACACTGAAGCTTTCTTT. Translating gives CAGGGRGGNTEAFF.

This clone appeared many times. The rearrangement joins TRBV7-8 to TRBJ2-7, with D unclear. V shed 0 bases and J shed 7 bases, with 16 bases lying between them. CDR1 and CDR2 (germline): SGHVS, FQNEAQ. CDR3 size: 15 residues. CDR3 residues: CASSLAGRSVREQYF. The CDR3 DNA reads as TGTGCCAGCAGCTTAGCAGGTCGGTCCGTGAGGGAGCAGTACTTC.

This clone was counted only a few times. The chain couples TRBV28 to TRBJ2-1, with 8 positions matching TRBD1. The CDR3 loop spans 17 amino acids. V was pared by 7 bases and J by 4 bases, with 15 bases of the junction left unmatched. Germline CDR1 MDHEN, CDR2 SYDVKM. In DNA form, the CDR3 reads TGTGCCAGCACCCCAGGAACGGTACAGGGGGATTACAATGAGCAGTTCTTC. Translating it yields CASTPGTVQGDYNEQFF.

This clone was seen more than once but under ten times. This chain joins TRBV6-5 and TRBJ2-1, with D possibly matching TRBD2 (5 bases). The CDR3 has 15 residues. Germline V lookup: CDR1 MNHEY, CDR2 SVGAGI. The germline V and J ends were trimmed by 6 bases and 4 bases, with 16 bases remaining between them. The CDR3 sequence: CASRYKASSYNEQFF. CDR3 nucleotides: TGTGCCAGCAGGTACAAGGCTAGCTCTTACAATGAGCAGTTCTTC.

This clone was found many times. V is TRBV12-3 or TRBV12-4 and J is TRBJ1-5; D ambiguous. CDR3 length: 14 residues. The germline V and J ends were trimmed by 6 bases and 2 bases, with 11 bases remaining between them. The CDR3 DNA is TGTGCCAGCAGACGAGACATTGGCAATCAGCCCCAGCATTTT. Translating gives CASRRDIGNQPQHF.

This chain links TRBV2 with TRBJ1-1; possibly TRBD1 for D (6 bases). Germline-derived CDR1 and CDR2 are SNHLY and FYNNEI. The CDR3 sequence is 14 residues long. V was pared by 3 bases and J by 3 bases, with 11 bases between. The CDR3, as DNA: TGTGCCAGCAGTGAGGAGACAGGTGACACTGAAGCTTTCTTT. Protein product: CASSEETGDTEAFF.

In its sample, this clone was seen a few times. V gene TRBV19 combines with J gene TRBJ1-6; 12 bases agree with TRBD1. The CDR3 is 17 amino acids. Looked up from germline, CDR1 is LNHDA and CDR2 is SQIVND (reference sequence). The J segment lost 7 bases and the V segment lost 1 base, leaving 5 bases of the junction unmatched. CDR3 DNA: TGTGCCAGTAGTATAGGCTCGGGACAGGGGGCGAATTCACCCCTCCACTTT. It codes for CASSIGSGQGANSPLHF.

This clone was picked up many times. This chain links TRBV20-1 with TRBJ1-5; D not certain. V was shortened by 6 bases and J by 3 bases, with 12 bases between the two germline ends. The CDR3 is 13 residues long. CDR1 is DFQATT and CDR2 is SNEGSKA in the germline V gene (reference sequence). The CDR3 coding sequence is TGCAGTGCGACGCCCAGCGACAATCAGCCCCAGCATTTT. Protein: CSATPSDNQPQHF.

This clone has at least ten counts. The J gene is TRBJ2-1, the V gene TRBV20-1; TRBD2 agrees at 7 bases. CDR1 is DFQATT, CDR2 SNEGSKA, per germline (reference sequence). J gave up 4 bases and V 5 bases, and 14 bases lay outside the gene matches. The CDR3 spans 16 residues. The CDR3 is CSAPPGGLRGYNEQFF. CDR3 DNA sequence: TGCAGTGCTCCCCCGGGAGGCCTCCGGGGTTACAATGAGCAGTTCTTC.